Sequencing of this T cell receptor (beta chain) was carried out in a study of identical twins. The CDR3 spans 14 residues. With 1 base clipped from V and 7 bases from J, the junction kept 3 bases outside the gene matches. TCRdb passed the 5' RACE reads through MiXCR, listing each CDR3 protein once. The table includes a few hundred thousand distinct CDR3 sequences, 24% detected once. Another study also made use of these data, one on T cells expressing NK-cell markers.

J is TRBJ2-4 and V is TRBV12-3 or TRBV12-4; 8 bases map to TRBD2. Material for sequencing was CD4+ T cells sorted from blood. This TCR came from a woman aged 18-30 years in good health. CDR3 nucleotide sequence: TGTGCCAGCAGTTTAGGTGCTAGCGGGAACATTCAGTACTTC. Protein product: CASSLGASGNIQYF.